Shown below are 18 T cell receptor beta chains from a single sample sequenced in a study of T cell responses to AZD1222 COVID-19 vaccine. Generated by immunoSEQ multiplex PCR, the TCRdb table keeps only in-frame clones and is missing some. The table lists roughly 130,000 clones, 80% to 90% of them singletons. Sequencing was performed on peripheral blood, taken on day 0 of AZD1222 vaccination. The source is an adult in good health.

The table lists this clone with a few counts. The DNA of the CDR3 is TGTGCCAGCAGCTGGACTAGACCCTACGAGCAGTACTTC. Amino acids: CASSWTRPYEQYF. This chain joins TRBV12-3 or TRBV12-4 and TRBJ2-7; 7 bases match TRBD2. Germline trimming cut 6 bases from V and 2 bases from J; bases unmatched to any gene: 4. There are 13 residues in the CDR3.

Only one count was recorded for this clone. V gene TRBV11-3 combines with J gene TRBJ1-1; tentatively, D is TRBD1 (5 bases). Germline loops: CDR1 SGHNT, CDR2 YENEEA. This CDR3 is 14 amino acids long. V shed 6 bases and J shed 4 bases, with 15 bases lying between them. The CDR3 loop is CASRQPAGPTEAFF. The CDR3 DNA sequence: TGTGCCAGCAGGCAACCGGCGGGGCCCACTGAAGCTTTCTTT.

This chain connects TRBV5-6 to TRBJ2-7; perhaps TRBD2 as D (6 bases). Germline CDR1 SGHDT, CDR2 YYEEEE. CDR3 length: 15 residues. Trimming took off 3 bases at V and 0 bases at J, with 13 bases between the two ends. DNA of the CDR3: TGTGCCAGCAGCTCCCTAGGGAGGAGCTCCTACGAGCAGTACTTC. This sequence encodes CASSSLGRSSYEQYF.

The genes are TRBV3-1 (or the pseudogene TRBV3-2) and TRBJ2-1; D is undetermined. V gave up 4 bases and J gave up 0 bases, with 13 bases separating them. Germline CDR1 and CDR2: LGHDT and YNNKEL (reference sequence). The CDR3 runs 16 residues. CDR3 nucleotides: TGTGCCAGCAGCCCCTTAGCAACCGGCTCCTACAATGAGCAGTTCTTC. It yields the protein CASSPLATGSYNEQFF.

The chain recombines TRBV18 with TRBJ1-4; TRBD1 matches 8 bases. After removal of 6 bases from V and 5 bases from J, the junction contained 8 bases not matched to a gene. CDR1 is KGHSH, CDR2 LQKENI, per germline. This CDR3 comprises 15 residues. The CDR3, as DNA: TGTGCCAGCTCGCGCGGGACAGGCATAAATGAAAAACTGTTTTTT. Translation: CASSRGTGINEKLFF.

The chain employs TRBV12-3 or TRBV12-4 and TRBJ2-3; D gene uncertain. Deletions cut 3 bases from V and 0 bases from J, with 4 bases between. The CDR3 covers 13 residues. CDR3 sequence: CASSFGSTDTQYF. In DNA form, the CDR3 reads TGTGCCAGCAGTTTCGGAAGCACAGATACGCAGTATTTT.

This clone appeared once. The CDR3 DNA reads as TGCAGCGTTGAAGGGGGCAGGGGGCTAGTTAGTGGTTTTTTCGGACCCGGGGAGCTGTTTTTT. Encoded protein: CSVEGGRGLVSGFFGPGELFF. The chain recombines TRBV29-1 with TRBJ2-2, with 8 bases that match TRBD1. This CDR3 region has 21 residues. The germline V gene encodes CDR1 SQVTM and CDR2 ANQGSEA. Trimming at V came to 1 base and at J to 6 bases, leaving 25 bases not matched to a gene.

The chain employs TRBV2 and TRBJ1-2; D uncertain. The CDR3 spans 12 residues. Germline V gene sequence: CDR1 SNHLY, CDR2 FYNNEI. Trimming removed 10 bases from V and 3 bases from J, with 12 bases in between. The CDR3 DNA sequence: TGTGCCATCATGGGAACAGACTATGGCTACACCTTC. This gives the protein CAIMGTDYGYTF. Together with reference TRBV2 and TRBJ1-2, the CDR3 gives the full variable domain: EPEVTQTPSHQVTQMGQEVILRCVPISNHLYFYWYRQILGQKVEFLVSFYNNEISEKSEIFDDQFSVERPDGSNFTLKIRSTKLEDSAMYFCAIMGTDYGYTFGSGTRLTVV.

The V call is TRBV27, the J call TRBJ2-1; no firm D call. Trimming took 4 bases from V and 0 from J, leaving 7 bases between them. The V gene's germline CDR1 is MNHEY and CDR2 SMNVEV (reference sequence). There are 14 residues in the CDR3. The CDR3 sequence: CASSSLSSYNEQFF. DNA of the CDR3: TGTGCCAGCAGTTCCCTGAGCTCCTACAATGAGCAGTTCTTC.

The chain is built from TRBV5-1 and TRBJ1-1, with D maybe TRBD1 (5 bases). V gave up 4 bases and J gave up 0 bases, with 10 bases separating them. The CDR3 is 14 residues long. Per the germline V gene, CDR1 is SGHRS and CDR2 is YFSETQ. The CDR3 loop reads CASSPGRMNTEAFF. CDR3 nucleotide sequence: TGCGCCAGCAGCCCGGGGCGGATGAACACTGAAGCTTTCTTT.

The chain employs TRBV27 and TRBJ1-5; TRBD1 matches 10 bases. Germline CDR1 MNHEY, CDR2 SMNVEV (reference sequence). This CDR3 has 14 amino acids. With V trimmed by 5 bases and J by 6 bases, 4 bases remained unmatched. The CDR3 loop reads CASSLDRGLQPQHF. The CDR3 DNA reads TGTGCCAGCAGTCTAGACAGGGGGCTTCAGCCCCAGCATTTT.

The chain joins TRBV5-1 to TRBJ2-3, with D uncertain. V lost 1 base and J 1 base, leaving 7 bases between the germline ends. This CDR3 region has 14 residues. The germline gives CDR1 SGHRS, CDR2 YFSETQ. CDR3 sequence reads: CASSLSQRTDTQYF. For the CDR3, the DNA is TGCGCCAGCAGCTTGAGCCAACGCACAGATACGCAGTATTTT.

This clone was found once. The V and J genes are TRBV4-1 and TRBJ1-1; D gene uncertain. CDR3 length equals 14 residues. V was pared by 1 base and J by 5 bases, with 11 bases between. CDR1 is MGHRA and CDR2 is YSYEKL in the germline V gene. CDR3 protein: CASSQGGVSTEAFF. The DNA for the CDR3 is TGCGCCAGCAGCCAAGGTGGGGTTTCAACTGAAGCTTTCTTT.

This sequence joins TRBV7-9 and TRBJ2-5, with TRBD2 as a possible D gene (6 bases). The V gene lost 3 bases and the J gene lost 4 bases, with 9 bases spanning the gap. In germline, CDR1 is SEHNR, CDR2 FQNEAQ (reference sequence). This CDR3 spans 13 amino acids. The CDR3, as DNA: TGTGCCAGCAGCTTTCAGGAGGGAGAGACCCAGTACTTC. Its translation: CASSFQEGETQYF. The entire variable domain, with the rest obtained from reference TRBV7-9 and TRBJ2-5, is as follows: DTGVSQNPRHKITKRGQNVTFRCDPISEHNRLYWYRQTLGQGPEFLTYFQNEAQLEKSRLLSDRFSAERPKGSFSTLEIQRTEQGDSAMYLCASSFQEGETQYFGPGTRLLVL.

The table lists this clone with a count of one. This chain uses TRBV19 with TRBJ2-6; D not certain. Germline V gene data show CDR1 as LNHDA and CDR2 as SQIVND (reference sequence). The length of the CDR3 is 15 residues. V lost 8 bases, J lost 1 base, and 12 bases lay in between. The CDR3 DNA follows: TGTGCCAGTGGACGAACTTCTTCTGGGGCCAACGTCCTGACTTTC. Protein product: CASGRTSSGANVLTF.

This chain connects TRBV7-2 to TRBJ2-7; TRBD2 matches 12 bases. This CDR3 is 17 amino acids long. Per the germline V gene, CDR1 is SGHTA and CDR2 is FQGNSA. J was trimmed by 7 bases and V by 1 base; bases with no gene match: 11. The CDR3 sequence is CASSLGASGRVVGEQYF. The CDR3 region has the DNA TGTGCCAGCAGCTTAGGGGCTAGCGGGAGGGTGGTGGGAGAGCAGTACTTC.

The chain links TRBV14 to TRBJ1-6; TRBD1 aligns across 9 bases. The junction had 13 bases not matched to a gene; V was cut back by 2 bases and J by 14 bases. This CDR3 contains 16 residues. Germline V gives CDR1 SGHDN, CDR2 FVKESK. This CDR3 is CASSQLLGQGVASLHF. The CDR3 DNA follows: TGTGCCAGCAGCCAACTTCTGGGACAGGGAGTAGCATCCCTCCACTTT.

This chain links TRBV18 with TRBJ2-4; 7 nucleotides agree with TRBD1. V was pared by 1 base and J by 8 bases, with 5 bases of the junction left unmatched. This CDR3 comprises 14 residues. CDR1 is KGHSH and CDR2 is LQKENI in the germline V gene. The CDR3 nucleotides read TGTGCCAGCTCACCACGGACAGGTCGGGACATTCAGTACTTC. Translation gives CASSPRTGRDIQYF.